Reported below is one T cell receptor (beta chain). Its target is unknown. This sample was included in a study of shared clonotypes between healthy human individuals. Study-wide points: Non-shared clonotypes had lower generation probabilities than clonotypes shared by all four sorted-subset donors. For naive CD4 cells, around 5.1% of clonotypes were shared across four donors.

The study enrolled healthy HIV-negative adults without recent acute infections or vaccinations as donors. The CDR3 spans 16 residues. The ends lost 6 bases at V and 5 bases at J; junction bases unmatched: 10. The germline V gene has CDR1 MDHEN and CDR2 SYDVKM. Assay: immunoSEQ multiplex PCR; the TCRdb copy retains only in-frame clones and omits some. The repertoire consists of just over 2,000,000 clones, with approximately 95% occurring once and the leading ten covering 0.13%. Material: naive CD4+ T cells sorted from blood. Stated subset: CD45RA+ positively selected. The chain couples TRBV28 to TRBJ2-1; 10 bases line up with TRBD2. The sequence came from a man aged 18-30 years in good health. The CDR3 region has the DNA TGTGCCAGCAGCCTTTTGCCGGGACTAGCGAACAATGAGCAGTTCTTC. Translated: CASSLLPGLANNEQFF.